These T cell receptor beta chains were read from a single sample in a study of control samples from healthy donors and cancer patients. Sequencing was performed with immunoSEQ multiplex PCR; in TCRdb, only in-frame clones are kept and a portion is missing. The sample holds some 120,000 clones, approximately 94% seen once. The sample was PBMCs. These receptors were obtained from a man aged 50-60 years with head and neck cancer. The conserved cysteine and the conserved F or W are not part of the CDR3 here. Each record gives: CDR3 protein, J gene, V gene, D gene. The D gene is left open where the match is weak.

AISESTGLNTEAF,TRBJ1-1,TRBV10-3,-
ASSLRRSSYNEQF,TRBJ2-1,TRBV11-2,-
ASSLTGTTYNEQF,TRBJ2-1,TRBV5-1,TRBD2
ASRPHGARLRELF,TRBJ2-2,TRBV2,-
ASSRTSSYEQY,TRBJ2-7,TRBV6-5,TRBD2
ASSVAGPGLAGRETQY,TRBJ2-5,TRBV9,TRBD2
ASSTAGGLVDTQY,TRBJ2-3,TRBV9,TRBD2
ASSYSSGHGAEAF,TRBJ1-1,TRBV6-6,-
ASSRGPRGNQPQH,TRBJ1-5,TRBV4-2,-
ASSQVLGLAPLYNEQF,TRBJ2-1,TRBV4-3,-
ASSRDLDRIAEAF,TRBJ1-1,TRBV5-1,-
ASSSSGANQPQH,TRBJ1-5,TRBV7-2,-
ASREFGQAVNQPQH,TRBJ1-5,TRBV6-1,TRBD1
ASSIGLAGGREQY,TRBJ2-7,TRBV13,TRBD2
ASSGQGMDAYEQY,TRBJ2-7,TRBV18,TRBD1
ASSLSGTDTQY,TRBJ2-3,TRBV7-3,-
ASSLVAGSSYNEQF,TRBJ2-1,TRBV5-1,-
ASSVGTGGNGYT,TRBJ1-2,TRBV9,TRBD1
ASSFDTNTEAF,TRBJ1-1,TRBV27,-
SASPAGGRSYNSPLH,TRBJ1-6,TRBV20-1,TRBD1
ASSPETSYEQY,TRBJ2-7,TRBV18,-
ASSQDWASIYNEQF,TRBJ2-1,TRBV4-3,-
ASSVSTGDNEKLF,TRBJ1-4,TRBV9,TRBD1
ASTRGGQETQY,TRBJ2-5,TRBV25-1,TRBD2
ASTRELAETQY,TRBJ2-5,TRBV30,-
ASRFDRGNSPLH,TRBJ1-6,TRBV28,TRBD1
ASSQAHNGGYGYT,TRBJ1-2,TRBV3-1/TRBV3-2,-
ASPEGGLMNTEAF,TRBJ1-1,TRBV7-9,-
ASSSTEGRAPAF,TRBJ1-1,TRBV7-9,-
ASSLAGIKNEQY,TRBJ2-7,TRBV7-2,-
ASGPGHNSPLH,TRBJ1-6,TRBV28,-
ASRRGGGELF,TRBJ2-2,TRBV5-5,-
SVKLGQETQY,TRBJ2-5,TRBV29-1,-
ASSQEYEGLAGGHTDTQY,TRBJ2-3,TRBV3-1/TRBV3-2,TRBD2
ASSQGRGAGGRRNEQF,TRBJ2-1,TRBV4-1,TRBD2
ASGPSGGSTEAF,TRBJ1-1,TRBV5-1,-
SVATGEGYGYT,TRBJ1-2,TRBV29-1,TRBD1
ASSDFDGNTIY,TRBJ1-3,TRBV6-6,-
ASSPTPRGWTTEAF,TRBJ1-1,TRBV13,-
ASSHSSTFYNEQF,TRBJ2-1,TRBV18,-